These T cell receptor beta chains were read from a single sample in a study of technical replicates of blood from several donors. Sequencing was performed with immunoSEQ multiplex PCR; in TCRdb, only in-frame clones are kept and a portion is missing. This sample has about 88,000 clones, with about nine tenths found just once. Specimen: T cells isolated from PBMCs. The receptor source for this set is a human donor in good health. CDR3s include the opening cysteine and the closing phenylalanine or tryptophan. Each record gives: D gene, V gene, CDR3 length, clone size, J gene, CDR3 DNA, CDR3 protein. D genes are given only for firm matches. Size is stated for part of the rows, as once, few or many counts, or as a class when the clone is expanded.

d_call: TRBD1; v_call: TRBV28; cdr3_length: 17; clone_size: NA; j_call: TRBJ1-4; cdr3_nt: TGTGCCAGCAGTGACCTCTCCGGGACAGGGGGCCTGGGGAAACTGTTTTTT; cdr3_aa: CASSDLSGTGGLGKLFF
d_call: TRBD1; v_call: TRBV6-1; cdr3_length: 15; clone_size: NA; j_call: TRBJ2-7; cdr3_nt: TGTGCCAGCAGGCTTGGACAGGGAGCCCCCTACGAGCAGTACTTC; cdr3_aa: CASRLGQGAPYEQYF
d_call: NA; v_call: TRBV7-9; cdr3_length: 15; clone_size: NA; j_call: TRBJ2-5; cdr3_nt: TGTGCCAGCAGCTTAGTTATGGGGCACCAAGAGACCCAGTACTTC; cdr3_aa: CASSLVMGHQETQYF
d_call: TRBD2; v_call: TRBV4-1; cdr3_length: 18; clone_size: NA; j_call: TRBJ2-7; cdr3_nt: TGCGCCAGCAGCCTTCGGGGACTAGCGGGAGAGTGGCCCTACGAGCAGTACTTC; cdr3_aa: CASSLRGLAGEWPYEQYF
d_call: TRBD2; v_call: TRBV28; cdr3_length: 14; clone_size: NA; j_call: TRBJ2-5; cdr3_nt: TGTGCCAGCAGTTCACAGTTGGGGGGGGAGACCCAGTACTTC; cdr3_aa: CASSSQLGGETQYF
d_call: NA; v_call: TRBV5-1; cdr3_length: 12; clone_size: NA; j_call: TRBJ2-7; cdr3_nt: TGCGCCAGCAGTTTGTCAGGGTACGAGCAGTACTTC; cdr3_aa: CASSLSGYEQYF
d_call: TRBD2; v_call: TRBV2; cdr3_length: 16; clone_size: NA; j_call: TRBJ2-3; cdr3_nt: TGTGCCAGCAGGACCCCTTGGGAGGGGCGAAGGGATACGCAGTATTTT; cdr3_aa: CASRTPWEGRRDTQYF
d_call: NA; v_call: TRBV10-3; cdr3_length: 15; clone_size: NA; j_call: TRBJ1-1; cdr3_nt: TGTGCCATCAGAGATTCCGGGACACCGAACACTGAAGCTTTCTTT; cdr3_aa: CAIRDSGTPNTEAFF
d_call: TRBD2; v_call: TRBV7-6; cdr3_length: 15; clone_size: once; j_call: TRBJ2-1; cdr3_nt: TGTGCCAGCAGCAGACCGGGACTAGCGAGGGATGAGCAGTTCTTC; cdr3_aa: CASSRPGLARDEQFF
d_call: NA; v_call: TRBV10-2; cdr3_length: 16; clone_size: NA; j_call: TRBJ2-3; cdr3_nt: TGCGCCAGCAGTCCCGGTGTCTACTTCTCCACAGATACGCAGTATTTT; cdr3_aa: CASSPGVYFSTDTQYF
d_call: TRBD1; v_call: TRBV2; cdr3_length: 15; clone_size: once; j_call: TRBJ1-5; cdr3_nt: TGTGCCAGCACTGGGACAGGAGCCTTCAATCAGCCCCAGCATTTT; cdr3_aa: CASTGTGAFNQPQHF
d_call: NA; v_call: TRBV5-4; cdr3_length: 15; clone_size: NA; j_call: TRBJ2-5; cdr3_nt: TGTGCCAGCAGCTTGGAGACGCGGAGACAAGAGACCCAGTACTTC; cdr3_aa: CASSLETRRQETQYF
d_call: TRBD2; v_call: TRBV27; cdr3_length: 14; clone_size: NA; j_call: TRBJ2-7; cdr3_nt: TGTGCCAGCAACCGGGGGGGAGGGTCTTACGAGCAGTACTTC; cdr3_aa: CASNRGGGSYEQYF
d_call: TRBD1; v_call: TRBV9; cdr3_length: 16; clone_size: NA; j_call: TRBJ2-7; cdr3_nt: TGTGCCAGCAGCGTAGATTGGACAGGGAGCCTCTACGAGCAGTACTTC; cdr3_aa: CASSVDWTGSLYEQYF
d_call: NA; v_call: TRBV4-2; cdr3_length: 20; clone_size: NA; j_call: TRBJ1-5; cdr3_nt: TGTGCCAGCAGCCAAGACCTATATGGCGGAGGGGGGGATAGCAATCAGCCCCAGCATTTT; cdr3_aa: CASSQDLYGGGGDSNQPQHF
d_call: TRBD2; v_call: TRBV2; cdr3_length: 19; clone_size: NA; j_call: TRBJ2-2; cdr3_nt: TGTGCCAGCAGTGAAGACCTAGCGGGAAGAATTCTGAACACCGGGGAGCTGTTTTTT; cdr3_aa: CASSEDLAGRILNTGELFF
d_call: TRBD2; v_call: TRBV11-2; cdr3_length: 18; clone_size: NA; j_call: TRBJ2-1; cdr3_nt: TGTGCCAGCAGCCCCCGGAAGGTTGGGAGGGTCTCCTACAATGAGCAGTTCTTC; cdr3_aa: CASSPRKVGRVSYNEQFF
d_call: NA; v_call: TRBV5-1; cdr3_length: 11; clone_size: NA; j_call: TRBJ1-1; cdr3_nt: TGCGCCAGCAGTCGGGACACTGAAGCTTTCTTT; cdr3_aa: CASSRDTEAFF
d_call: TRBD2; v_call: TRBV5-1; cdr3_length: 16; clone_size: NA; j_call: TRBJ2-7; cdr3_nt: TGCGCCAGCAGCTTGGCGGCTAGCGGGGGGGCTAACGAGCAGTACTTC; cdr3_aa: CASSLAASGGANEQYF
d_call: TRBD2; v_call: TRBV7-2; cdr3_length: 14; clone_size: NA; j_call: TRBJ2-7; cdr3_nt: TGTGCCAGCAGCTTGGGACTAGGGCACTACGAGCAGTACTTC; cdr3_aa: CASSLGLGHYEQYF
d_call: NA; v_call: TRBV5-6; cdr3_length: 15; clone_size: NA; j_call: TRBJ1-2; cdr3_nt: TGTGCCAGCAGCTTATCGGGACTCTCTCACTATGGCTACACCTTC; cdr3_aa: CASSLSGLSHYGYTF
d_call: TRBD2; v_call: TRBV6-1; cdr3_length: 18; clone_size: NA; j_call: TRBJ2-1; cdr3_nt: TGTGCCAGCAGTGAAGCCCAATGGAGTAGCGGGATAAAAAGGGAGCAGTTCTTC; cdr3_aa: CASSEAQWSSGIKREQFF
d_call: NA; v_call: TRBV4-2; cdr3_length: 15; clone_size: NA; j_call: TRBJ1-3; cdr3_nt: TGTGCCAGCAGCCTTCGCGGGGGTTACGGAAACACCATATATTTT; cdr3_aa: CASSLRGGYGNTIYF
d_call: TRBD1; v_call: TRBV6-5; cdr3_length: 12; clone_size: NA; j_call: TRBJ1-1; cdr3_nt: TGTGCCAGCAGTTACCAAACAGGGGAGGCTTTCTTT; cdr3_aa: CASSYQTGEAFF
d_call: NA; v_call: TRBV6-5; cdr3_length: 12; clone_size: few; j_call: TRBJ1-4; cdr3_nt: TGTGCCAGCACCCAGAGGGGGGAAAAACTGTTTTTT; cdr3_aa: CASTQRGEKLFF
d_call: TRBD2; v_call: TRBV27; cdr3_length: 14; clone_size: NA; j_call: TRBJ2-7; cdr3_nt: TGTGCCAGCAGTTGGACTAGCGGAAACTACGAGCAGTACTTC; cdr3_aa: CASSWTSGNYEQYF